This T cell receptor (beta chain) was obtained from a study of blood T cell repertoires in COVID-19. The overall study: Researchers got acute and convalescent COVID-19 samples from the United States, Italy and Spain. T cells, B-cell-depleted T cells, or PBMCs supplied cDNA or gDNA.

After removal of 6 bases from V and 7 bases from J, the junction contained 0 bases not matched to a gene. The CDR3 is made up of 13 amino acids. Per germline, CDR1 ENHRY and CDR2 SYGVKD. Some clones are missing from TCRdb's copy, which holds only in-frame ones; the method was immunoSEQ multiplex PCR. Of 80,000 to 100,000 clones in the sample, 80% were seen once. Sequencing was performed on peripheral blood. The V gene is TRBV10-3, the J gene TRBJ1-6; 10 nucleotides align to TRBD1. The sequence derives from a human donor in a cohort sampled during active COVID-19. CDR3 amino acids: CAIRGQGNSPLHF. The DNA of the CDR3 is TGTGCCATCAGGGGACAGGGGAATTCACCCCTCCACTTT.